The rows below give T cell receptor beta chains drawn from one sample of a study of OX40 agonist ivuxolimab in advanced cancers. Using immunoSEQ multiplex PCR, the repertoire was profiled, and TCRdb retains in-frame clones only, with some absent. Among 60,000 to 65,000 clones, approximately 92% were seen once, and the ten largest hold 12%. This sample comprised CD4+ or CD8+ T cells sorted from blood, obtained in a trial of the OX40 agonist ivuxolimab. The receptors were gathered from an adult with an advanced solid tumor such as melanoma, head and neck, liver or kidney cancer. The CDR3 runs from the conserved cysteine through the conserved F or W. A D gene is named only where the DNA matches it firmly. Clone size appears in some rows only: once, few, many, or a class for an expanded clone.

abundance: NA
j_gene: TRBJ1-4
len: 14
d_gene: NA
v_gene: TRBV27
CDR3aa: CASSHGGFLEKLFF
CDR3nt: TGTGCCAGCAGTCACGGGGGTTTTCTTGAAAAACTGTTTTTT

abundance: NA
j_gene: TRBJ2-5
len: 14
d_gene: NA
v_gene: TRBV28
CDR3aa: CASRPPVYQETQYF
CDR3nt: TGTGCCAGCAGACCTCCCGTTTACCAAGAGACCCAGTACTTC

abundance: NA
j_gene: TRBJ1-4
len: 14
d_gene: TRBD1
v_gene: TRBV27
CDR3aa: CASSFGRGNEKLFF
CDR3nt: TGTGCCAGCAGTTTTGGCAGGGGGAACGAAAAACTGTTTTTT

abundance: NA
j_gene: TRBJ1-1
len: 13
d_gene: NA
v_gene: TRBV7-9
CDR3aa: CASSLMGNTEAFF
CDR3nt: TGTGCCAGCAGCTTAATGGGGAACACTGAAGCTTTCTTT

abundance: NA
j_gene: TRBJ1-2
len: 18
d_gene: NA
v_gene: TRBV19
CDR3aa: CASSIAPLGFESPYGYTF
CDR3nt: TGTGCCAGTAGTATTGCCCCCTTAGGATTCGAGTCACCCTATGGCTACACCTTC

abundance: NA
j_gene: TRBJ1-1
len: 12
d_gene: NA
v_gene: TRBV5-6
CDR3aa: CASSRGGSEAFF
CDR3nt: TGTGCCAGCAGCCGGGGGGGCTCTGAAGCTTTCTTT

abundance: NA
j_gene: TRBJ1-2
len: 13
d_gene: NA
v_gene: TRBV25-1
CDR3aa: CASSWGTNYGYTF
CDR3nt: TGTGCCAGCAGTTGGGGGACTAACTATGGCTACACCTTC

abundance: NA
j_gene: TRBJ2-7
len: 15
d_gene: NA
v_gene: TRBV10-3
CDR3aa: CAISDSQTISYEQYF
CDR3nt: TGTGCCATCAGTGACAGCCAAACAATCTCCTACGAGCAGTACTTC

abundance: NA
j_gene: TRBJ1-4
len: 15
d_gene: NA
v_gene: TRBV9
CDR3aa: CASSVVPGVGEKLFF
CDR3nt: TGTGCCAGCAGCGTAGTTCCAGGGGTGGGTGAAAAACTGTTTTTT

abundance: NA
j_gene: TRBJ1-1
len: 13
d_gene: NA
v_gene: TRBV10-3
CDR3aa: CAISDPGRVKAFF
CDR3nt: TGTGCCATCAGTGACCCCGGTCGGGTGAAAGCTTTCTTT

abundance: NA
j_gene: TRBJ2-7
len: 19
d_gene: NA
v_gene: TRBV19
CDR3aa: CASSIGGGIGGRTIYEQYF
CDR3nt: TGTGCCAGTAGTATCGGGGGCGGCATTGGAGGGAGGACAATCTACGAGCAGTACTTC

abundance: NA
j_gene: TRBJ2-7
len: 12
d_gene: NA
v_gene: TRBV9
CDR3aa: CASSVGSDEQYF
CDR3nt: TGTGCCAGCAGCGTTGGTAGCGACGAGCAGTACTTC

abundance: few
j_gene: TRBJ2-2
len: 12
d_gene: NA
v_gene: TRBV5-6
CDR3aa: CASNGLAGELFF
CDR3nt: TGTGCCAGCAATGGTTTGGCCGGGGAGCTGTTTTTT

abundance: once
j_gene: TRBJ2-7
len: 16
d_gene: TRBD2
v_gene: TRBV27
CDR3aa: CASTARLAGDNYEQYF
CDR3nt: TGTGCCAGCACCGCACGACTAGCGGGAGATAATTACGAGCAGTACTTC

abundance: NA
j_gene: TRBJ1-1
len: 15
d_gene: TRBD1
v_gene: TRBV7-9
CDR3aa: CASSPPGTGNTEAFF
CDR3nt: TGTGCCAGCAGCCCTCCAGGGACAGGGAACACTGAAGCTTTCTTT

abundance: NA
j_gene: TRBJ2-7
len: 13
d_gene: NA
v_gene: TRBV29-1
CDR3aa: CSVLSNLGLEQYF
CDR3nt: TGCAGCGTTCTAAGTAATTTAGGTTTGGAGCAGTACTTC

abundance: NA
j_gene: TRBJ2-1
len: 16
d_gene: TRBD2
v_gene: TRBV15
CDR3aa: CATSGPGTSVNNEQFF
CDR3nt: TGTGCCACCAGCGGCCCCGGGACTAGCGTTAACAATGAGCAGTTCTTC

abundance: NA
j_gene: TRBJ2-4
len: 17
d_gene: NA
v_gene: TRBV6-1
CDR3aa: CASSGWGGGLSKNIQYF
CDR3nt: TGTGCCAGCAGTGGGTGGGGAGGGGGCTTATCCAAAAACATTCAGTACTTC

abundance: NA
j_gene: TRBJ1-3
len: 13
d_gene: TRBD1
v_gene: TRBV29-1
CDR3aa: CSVGGDRGNTIYF
CDR3nt: TGCAGCGTTGGAGGGGACAGAGGGAACACCATATATTTT

abundance: NA
j_gene: TRBJ1-1
len: 13
d_gene: NA
v_gene: TRBV7-9
CDR3aa: CASILGGADGAFF
CDR3nt: TGTGCCAGCATACTAGGGGGGGCTGACGGAGCTTTCTTT

abundance: many
j_gene: TRBJ1-1
len: 13
d_gene: TRBD1
v_gene: TRBV9
CDR3aa: CASSVGQGFEAFF
CDR3nt: TGTGCCAGCAGCGTAGGACAGGGGTTTGAAGCTTTCTTT

abundance: NA
j_gene: TRBJ2-7
len: 12
d_gene: NA
v_gene: TRBV5-1
CDR3aa: CASSPGTYEQYF
CDR3nt: TGCGCCAGCAGCCCCGGGACCTACGAGCAGTACTTC

abundance: once
j_gene: TRBJ1-2
len: 11
d_gene: NA
v_gene: TRBV27
CDR3aa: CATLEGSGYTF
CDR3nt: TGTGCCACCCTAGAAGGGAGCGGCTACACCTTC

abundance: NA
j_gene: TRBJ1-4
len: 15
d_gene: TRBD1
v_gene: TRBV18
CDR3aa: CASSTLDRVGEKLFF
CDR3nt: TGTGCCAGCTCCACCCTAGACAGGGTGGGTGAAAAACTGTTTTTT

abundance: NA
j_gene: TRBJ2-1
len: 14
d_gene: TRBD2
v_gene: TRBV27
CDR3aa: CASRATSGSYEQFF
CDR3nt: TGTGCCAGCAGGGCGACTAGCGGGAGCTATGAGCAGTTCTTC

abundance: NA
j_gene: TRBJ2-1
len: 12
d_gene: NA
v_gene: TRBV2
CDR3aa: CASRDGSNEQFF
CDR3nt: TGTGCCAGCAGGGACGGTTCCAATGAGCAGTTCTTC

abundance: NA
j_gene: TRBJ2-1
len: 15
d_gene: TRBD2
v_gene: TRBV27
CDR3aa: CASSLPREGQSEQFF
CDR3nt: TGTGCCAGCAGTTTACCGCGGGAGGGCCAGAGTGAGCAGTTCTTC

abundance: NA
j_gene: TRBJ1-1
len: 15
d_gene: NA
v_gene: TRBV4-1
CDR3aa: CASSQVGGMNTEAFF
CDR3nt: TGCGCCAGCAGCCAAGTCGGGGGCATGAACACTGAAGCTTTCTTT

abundance: NA
j_gene: TRBJ2-7
len: 15
d_gene: NA
v_gene: TRBV28
CDR3aa: CASSFGGTIAYEQYF
CDR3nt: TGTGCCAGCAGTTTTGGGGGGACGATTGCCTACGAGCAGTACTTC

abundance: NA
j_gene: TRBJ2-5
len: 16
d_gene: TRBD2
v_gene: TRBV7-2
CDR3aa: CASSLDRGGRQETQYF
CDR3nt: TGTGCCAGCAGCTTAGATCGCGGGGGAAGGCAAGAGACCCAGTACTTC

abundance: NA
j_gene: TRBJ2-7
len: 15
d_gene: TRBD1
v_gene: TRBV2
CDR3aa: CASSELGQGPYEQYF
CDR3nt: TGTGCCAGCAGTGAATTGGGACAGGGCCCCTACGAGCAGTACTTC

abundance: NA
j_gene: TRBJ2-7
len: 15
d_gene: NA
v_gene: TRBV12-2
CDR3aa: CASRLARGQAYEQYF
CDR3nt: TGTGCAAGTCGCTTAGCGCGAGGACAGGCCTACGAGCAGTACTTC

abundance: NA
j_gene: TRBJ2-2
len: 15
d_gene: NA
v_gene: TRBV5-1
CDR3aa: CASSLWADNTGELFF
CDR3nt: TGCGCCAGCAGCTTGTGGGCAGACAACACCGGGGAGCTGTTTTTT

abundance: NA
j_gene: TRBJ1-4
len: 15
d_gene: TRBD1
v_gene: TRBV13
CDR3aa: CASSNTGGPNEKLFF
CDR3nt: TGTGCCAGCAGCAACACAGGGGGCCCGAATGAAAAACTGTTTTTT

abundance: NA
j_gene: TRBJ2-1
len: 15
d_gene: TRBD1
v_gene: TRBV7-3
CDR3aa: CASSSGTGSYNEQFF
CDR3nt: TGTGCCAGCAGCTCCGGGACAGGATCCTACAATGAGCAGTTCTTC

abundance: NA
j_gene: TRBJ2-5
len: 15
d_gene: TRBD1
v_gene: TRBV11-3
CDR3aa: CASSFGTGGGETQYF
CDR3nt: TGTGCCAGCAGCTTCGGGACAGGGGGCGGCGAGACCCAGTACTTC

abundance: NA
j_gene: TRBJ1-5
len: 12
d_gene: NA
v_gene: TRBV25-1
CDR3aa: CASQERNQPQHF
CDR3nt: TGTGCCAGTCAGGAGCGAAATCAGCCCCAGCATTTT

abundance: once
j_gene: TRBJ2-5
len: 12
d_gene: NA
v_gene: TRBV19
CDR3aa: CASSRYGETQYF
CDR3nt: TGTGCCAGTAGTAGATACGGGGAGACCCAGTACTTC

abundance: NA
j_gene: TRBJ1-2
len: 14
d_gene: NA
v_gene: TRBV5-5
CDR3aa: CASSIEADEDGYTF
CDR3nt: TGTGCCAGCAGCATAGAGGCAGACGAGGATGGCTACACCTTC

abundance: few
j_gene: TRBJ2-2
len: 14
d_gene: TRBD2
v_gene: TRBV27
CDR3aa: CASNSRAGDGELFF
CDR3nt: TGTGCCAGCAATTCCAGGGCGGGAGACGGGGAGCTGTTTTTT